Following are 30 T cell receptor beta chains from one sample sequenced in a study of circulating tumor DNA in untreated peripheral T-cell lymphoma. Clones were read by immunoSEQ multiplex PCR, and TCRdb kept only the in-frame ones, dropping some. The sample records just under 500 clones, roughly four fifths being singletons. Input material: cell-free DNA from blood serum. The receptor set was obtained from a human donor with peripheral T-cell lymphoma.

The chain employs TRBV4-2 and TRBJ2-2, with 9 bases identical to TRBD2. This CDR3 is built from 15 residues. Trimming cost V 1 base and J 6 bases; bases outside gene matches: 3. Germline-derived CDR1 and CDR2 are LGHNA and YNFKEQ. CDR3 in amino acids: CASSQVGGGAGELFF. For the CDR3, the DNA is TGTGCCAGCAGCCAAGTTGGCGGGGGGGCCGGGGAGCTGTTTTTT.

J is TRBJ2-7 and V is TRBV7-8; TRBD1 or TRBD2 may be the D gene (5 bases each). The germline V gene has CDR1 SGHVS and CDR2 FQNEAQ. Trimming pared 4 bases from V and 0 bases from J, leaving 19 bases between. This CDR3 is 17 amino acids long. In DNA form, the CDR3 reads TGTGCCAGCAGCTCCATGGGGGAAGGCGTGAGCTCCTACGAGCAGTACTTC. This translates into CASSSMGEGVSSYEQYF.

This clone occurred a few times. The V call is TRBV29-1, the J call TRBJ1-2; weak D call: TRBD1 (5 bases). This CDR3 spans 12 amino acids. Germline V gene sequence: CDR1 SQVTM, CDR2 ANQGSEA. V lost 0 bases and J lost 4, with 6 bases in between. CDR3 nucleotides: TGCAGCGTTGAAGACAGGGTCTATGGCTACACCTTC. It translates to CSVEDRVYGYTF. The whole variable domain, remainder taken from reference TRBV29-1 and TRBJ1-2, is SAVISQKPSRDICQRGTSLTIQCQVDSQVTMMFWYRQQPGQSLTLIATANQGSEATYESGFVIDKFPISRPNLTFSTLTVSNMSPEDSSIYLCSVEDRVYGYTFGSGTRLTVV.

The gene calls are TRBV6-5 and TRBJ2-1, with TRBD2 identical over 10 bases. The CDR3 has 14 residues. J gave up 4 bases and V 9 bases, and 6 bases lay outside the gene matches. CDR1 and CDR2 from the germline V gene are MNHEY and SVGAGI. The CDR3 coding sequence is TGTGCCAGTTCGGGACTAGCGTCGTACAATGAGCAGTTCTTC. Its translation: CASSGLASYNEQFF.

The V call is TRBV7-3, the J call TRBJ2-1; the match to TRBD1 covers 10 bases. CDR1 is SGHTA and CDR2 is FQGTGA in the germline V gene. Trimming cost V 8 bases and J 10 bases; bases outside gene matches: 8. The CDR3 extends over 13 amino acids. The CDR3 is CASSEGQGNEQFF. DNA for the CDR3: TGTGCCAGCTCTGAGGGACAGGGGAACGAGCAGTTCTTC.

The chain recombines TRBV29-1 with TRBJ2-5; a weak D match, TRBD2 (6 bases). Trimming removed 3 bases from V and 1 base from J, with 12 bases in between. From germline, CDR1 is SQVTM and CDR2 ANQGSEA. The CDR3 has 14 amino acids. For the CDR3, the DNA is TGCAGCGTTGATGCGGGGTGGGGCCAAGAGACCCAGTACTTC. Translation gives CSVDAGWGQETQYF. Full variable domain (missing parts from reference TRBV29-1 and TRBJ2-5): SAVISQKPSRDICQRGTSLTIQCQVDSQVTMMFWYRQQPGQSLTLIATANQGSEATYESGFVIDKFPISRPNLTFSTLTVSNMSPEDSSIYLCSVDAGWGQETQYFGPGTRLLVL.

The chain joins TRBV10-2 to TRBJ2-1; the D gene is possibly TRBD2 (6 bases). Looked up from germline, CDR1 is WSHSY and CDR2 is SAAADI. V was clipped by 6 bases and J by 4 bases, with 10 bases between them. There are 13 residues in the CDR3. The CDR3 region is CASRGGEYNEQFF. Written as DNA, the CDR3 is TGCGCCAGCAGAGGCGGGGAGTACAATGAGCAGTTCTTC.

The V gene is TRBV5-1, the J gene TRBJ1-1; D unclear. Per germline, CDR1 SGHRS and CDR2 YFSETQ. V was shortened by 4 bases and J by 1 base, with 8 bases between the two germline ends. The CDR3 has 13 residues. The DNA of the CDR3 is TGCGCCAGCAGCCCCCCTTGGAACACTGAAGCTTTCTTT. It specifies CASSPPWNTEAFF.

This clone appeared a few times. This chain joins TRBV5-1 and TRBJ1-6, with unresolved D. The germline gives CDR1 SGHRS, CDR2 YFSETQ. V was pared by 0 bases and J by 10 bases, with 14 bases between. This CDR3 region has 15 residues. CDR3 protein: CASSLEQAGRSPLHF. The CDR3, as DNA: TGCGCCAGCAGCTTGGAGCAGGCTGGTCGGTCACCCCTCCACTTT.

The chain carries TRBV29-1 and TRBJ2-5; D ambiguous. The CDR3 sequence is 12 residues long. The germline gives CDR1 SQVTM, CDR2 ANQGSEA. Trimming took 7 bases from V and 2 from J, leaving 11 bases between them. The CDR3 coding sequence is TGCAGCGGCTTCCAGGAGCAAGAGACCCAGTACTTC. Protein product: CSGFQEQETQYF. The full variable domain, its missing parts supplied by reference TRBV29-1 and TRBJ2-5, is SAVISQKPSRDICQRGTSLTIQCQVDSQVTMMFWYRQQPGQSLTLIATANQGSEATYESGFVIDKFPISRPNLTFSTLTVSNMSPEDSSIYLCSGFQEQETQYFGPGTRLLVL.

This sequence joins TRBV7-9 and TRBJ1-6, with 9 bases fitting TRBD1. Per germline, CDR1 SEHNR and CDR2 FQNEAQ (reference sequence). Trimming cost V 0 bases and J 7 bases; bases outside gene matches: 1. The CDR3 consists of 15 residues. The CDR3: CASSLAGTGNSPLHF. DNA of the CDR3: TGTGCCAGCAGCTTAGCAGGGACAGGGAATTCACCCCTCCACTTT.

The chain carries TRBV7-8 and TRBJ2-7; D not certain. CDR1 is SGHVS, CDR2 FQNEAQ, per germline. V was clipped by 5 bases and J by 0 bases, with 11 bases between them. The CDR3 runs to 14 residues. The CDR3 nucleotides read TGTGCCAGCAGCCCCCGGACCTACTCCTACGAGCAGTACTTC. Its protein is CASSPRTYSYEQYF.

This chain connects TRBV19 to TRBJ1-1; D gene ambiguous. Germline V lookup: CDR1 LNHDA, CDR2 SQIVND (reference sequence). Trimming removed 11 bases at V and 4 bases at J, with 11 bases between. This CDR3 contains 11 residues. CDR3 bases: TGTGCCGCAAAAGGGAGCACTGAAGCTTTCTTT. This gives the protein CAAKGSTEAFF.

This rearrangement joins TRBV7-9 to TRBJ2-3, with D possibly TRBD2 on 5 matching bases. V dropped 5 bases and J dropped 3 bases, with 15 bases sitting between them. CDR1 SEHNR and CDR2 FQNEAQ come from the germline V gene (reference sequence). The CDR3 loop spans 15 amino acids. CDR3 coding DNA: TGTGCCAGCAGCCTCCCGGGGAAAAGTACAGATACGCAGTATTTT. Residues: CASSLPGKSTDTQYF.

The chain is built from TRBV7-2 and TRBJ2-7; unclear D gene. Trimming cost V 3 bases and J 3 bases, with 12 bases left between them. Per the germline V gene, CDR1 is SGHTA and CDR2 is FQGNSA. The CDR3 loop spans 14 amino acids. The CDR3 sequence is CASSFRQGIYEQYF. CDR3 nucleotide sequence: TGTGCCAGCAGCTTCCGACAAGGTATCTACGAGCAGTACTTC. The full variable domain, in which reference TRBV7-2 and TRBJ2-7 provide the parts outside the CDR3, is GAGVSQSPSNKVTEKGKDVELRCDPISGHTALYWYRQSLGQGLEFLIYFQGNSAPDKSGLPSDRFSAERTGGSVSTLTIQRTQQEDSAVYLCASSFRQGIYEQYFGPGTRLTVT.

The chain links TRBV27 to TRBJ2-1; TRBD1 agrees at 7 bases. V shed 8 bases, J shed 0 bases, and the junction held 1 base outside the gene matches. The CDR3 sequence is 13 residues long. Germline assignment: CDR1 MNHEY and CDR2 SMNVEV (reference sequence). CDR3 protein: CASGTASYNEQFF. The CDR3 DNA is TGTGCCAGCGGGACAGCCTCCTACAATGAGCAGTTCTTC.

This chain connects TRBV7-6 to TRBJ2-1; no reliable D call. The CDR3 is made up of 13 amino acids. Looked up from germline, CDR1 is SGHVS and CDR2 is FNYEAQ. Trimming cost V 1 base and J 8 bases, with 9 bases left between them. In DNA form, the CDR3 reads TGTGCCAGCAGCTTAGGGGTCAGATATGAGCAGTTCTTC. This sequence encodes CASSLGVRYEQFF.

This clone was picked up one time. The CDR3 DNA reads TGTGCCAGCAGTTTAAGGGTCACTGAAGCTTTCTTT. Protein product: CASSLRVTEAFF. The chain couples TRBV28 to TRBJ1-1; D call uncertain. With 2 bases removed from V and 4 bases from J, the gap between germline ends came to 5 bases. Germline V lookup: CDR1 MDHEN, CDR2 SYDVKM. This CDR3 is built from 12 residues.

This chain links TRBV13 with TRBJ2-5; TRBD1 is a possible D gene (5 bases). Trimming pared 4 bases from V and 3 bases from J, leaving 9 bases between. Germline V CDR1 and CDR2: PRHDT, FYEKMQ (reference sequence). The CDR3 has 13 amino acids. The CDR3 region is CASSSHRKETQYF. The DNA for the CDR3 is TGTGCCAGCAGCTCCCACAGGAAAGAGACCCAGTACTTC.

The chain couples TRBV4-1 to TRBJ2-1; no firm D call. This CDR3 spans 12 amino acids. CDR1 is MGHRA, CDR2 YSYEKL, per germline. V was cut by 1 base and J by 8 bases, with 6 bases left in between. CDR3 nucleotide sequence: TGCGCCAGCAGCCAAGGGCTAGATGAGCAGTTCTTC. Translating it yields CASSQGLDEQFF.

This rearrangement joins TRBV7-2 to TRBJ2-1; 7 nucleotides match TRBD2. The CDR3 spans 15 residues. Germline CDR1 and CDR2: SGHTA and FQGNSA. V lost 8 bases, J lost 1 base, and 8 bases stayed unmatched. CDR3 residues: CASRPLAASYNEQFF. CDR3 sequence (DNA): TGTGCCAGCCGCCCCCTAGCGGCTTCCTACAATGAGCAGTTCTTC.

This chain links TRBV7-2 with TRBJ1-1; D perhaps matches TRBD1 (5 bases). Germline-derived CDR1 and CDR2 are SGHTA and FQGNSA. This CDR3 contains 16 residues. Deletions cut 1 base from V and 1 base from J, with 13 bases between. The CDR3, as DNA: TGTGCCAGCAGCTTAGTCGTTTTGACAGCGAACACTGAAGCTTTCTTT. Translation gives CASSLVVLTANTEAFF.

This clone was recorded only once. The DNA for the CDR3 is TGTGCCAGTAGTACTACTCCGGCCGGGGAGCTGTTTTTT. Protein sequence: CASSTTPAGELFF. This chain uses TRBV19 with TRBJ2-2; D is uncertain. CDR3 length equals 13 residues. Per germline, CDR1 LNHDA and CDR2 SQIVND (reference sequence). The V end lost 4 bases, the J end lost 6 bases, and 9 bases lay between the germline ends.

The genes are TRBV5-4 and TRBJ1-2; D unresolved. Germline V lookup: CDR1 SGHNT, CDR2 YYREEE (reference sequence). The germline V and J ends were trimmed by 4 bases and 5 bases, with 9 bases remaining between them. This CDR3 is 12 amino acids long. This CDR3 reads CASSQTRYGYTF. CDR3 coding DNA: TGTGCCAGCAGCCAGACGAGGTATGGCTACACCTTC. Filled out from reference TRBV5-4 and TRBJ1-2, the complete variable domain reads ETGVTQSPTHLIKTRGQQVTLRCSSQSGHNTVSWYQQALGQGPQFIFQYYREEENGRGNFPPRFSGLQFPNYSSELNVNALELDDSALYLCASSQTRYGYTFGSGTRLTVV.

This chain joins TRBV19 and TRBJ2-7; D call uncertain. Between the trimmed V and J ends, which lost 3 bases and 1 base, there was a span of 10 bases. Germline loops: CDR1 LNHDA, CDR2 SQIVND (reference sequence). The CDR3 consists of 14 residues. CDR3 nucleotides: TGTGCCAGTAGTATGTCACCAGCGTCCTACGAGCAGTACTTC. The encoded protein is CASSMSPASYEQYF.

The chain carries TRBV7-7 and TRBJ2-6; D perhaps matches TRBD1 (6 bases). The germline V gene has CDR1 SSHAT and CDR2 FNYEAQ (reference sequence). Trimming took off 2 bases at V and 5 bases at J, with 19 bases between the two ends. This CDR3 contains 18 residues. CDR3 amino acids: CASSLRTVSQSRANVLTF. In DNA, the CDR3 is TGTGCCAGCAGCTTACGGACAGTGTCACAAAGTCGGGCCAACGTCCTGACTTTC. The variable domain in full, completed from reference TRBV7-7 and TRBJ2-6, reads GAGVSQSPRYKVTKRGQDVTLRCDPISSHATLYWYQQALGQGPEFLTYFNYEAQPDKSGLPSDRFSAERPEGSISTLTIQRTEQRDSAMYRCASSLRTVSQSRANVLTFGAGSRLTVL.

The chain links TRBV30 to TRBJ2-7; a possible D gene is TRBD2 (5 bases). The CDR3 totals 13 residues. Trimming removed 5 bases from V and 0 bases from J, with 11 bases in between. The germline V gene encodes CDR1 GTSNPN and CDR2 SVGIG (reference sequence). The CDR3 loop reads CAWLRESSYEQYF. In nucleotides, the CDR3 is TGTGCCTGGCTAAGGGAGAGCTCCTACGAGCAGTACTTC.

The chain couples TRBV5-1 to TRBJ1-6, with 10 positions matching TRBD1. V trimming: 3 bases; J trimming: 11 bases; junction bases outside the gene matches: 8. Germline V gene sequence: CDR1 SGHRS, CDR2 YFSETQ. This CDR3 contains 15 residues. CDR3: CASSSGTGESPPLHF. CDR3 DNA sequence: TGCGCCAGCAGCTCAGGGACAGGGGAAAGTCCACCCCTCCACTTT.

This clone turned up a few times. No DNA is shown, since the ends of the CDR3 on it are uncertain; the CDR3 is the one TCRdb lists. The chain employs TRBV10-3 and TRBJ2-2; the table gives TRBD1 as D, unverified against the DNA. The CDR3 has 16 residues if both end residues are counted. Germline CDR1 ENHRY, CDR2 SYGVKD. The CDR3 here is CAISTSGTENTGELFF.

The genes are TRBV6-4 and TRBJ2-1; 8 bases map to TRBD1. CDR1 is MRHNA, CDR2 SNTAGT, per germline. The CDR3 totals 15 residues. The ends lost 3 bases at V and 1 base at J; junction bases unmatched: 2. The CDR3 nucleotides are TGTGCCAGCAGTGAAAGGACAGGGTCCTACAATGAGCAGTTCTTC. This gives the protein CASSERTGSYNEQFF.